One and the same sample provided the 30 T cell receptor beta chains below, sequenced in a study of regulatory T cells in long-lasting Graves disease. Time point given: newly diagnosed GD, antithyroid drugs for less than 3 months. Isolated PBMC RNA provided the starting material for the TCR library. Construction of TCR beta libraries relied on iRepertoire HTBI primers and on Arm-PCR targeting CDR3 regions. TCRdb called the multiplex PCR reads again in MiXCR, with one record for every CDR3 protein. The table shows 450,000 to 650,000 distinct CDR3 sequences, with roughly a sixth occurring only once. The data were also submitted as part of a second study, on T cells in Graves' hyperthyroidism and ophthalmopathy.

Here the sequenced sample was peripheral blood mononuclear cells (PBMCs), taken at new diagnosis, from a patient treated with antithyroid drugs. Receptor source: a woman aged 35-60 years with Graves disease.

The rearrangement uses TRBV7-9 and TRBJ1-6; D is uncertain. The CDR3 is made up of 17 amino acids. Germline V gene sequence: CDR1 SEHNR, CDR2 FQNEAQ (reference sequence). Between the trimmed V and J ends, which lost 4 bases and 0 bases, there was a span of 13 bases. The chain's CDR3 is CASSSSVGSSYNSPLHF. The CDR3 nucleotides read TGTGCCAGCAGCTCGTCCGTGGGGAGCTCCTATAATTCACCCCTCCACTTT.

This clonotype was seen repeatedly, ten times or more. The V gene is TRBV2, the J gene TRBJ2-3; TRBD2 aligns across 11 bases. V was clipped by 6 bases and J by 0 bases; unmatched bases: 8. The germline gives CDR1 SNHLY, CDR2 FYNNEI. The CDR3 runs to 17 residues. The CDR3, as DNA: TGTGCCAGCAGGGTACTAGCGGGGGCGAGAAGCACAGATACGCAGTATTTT. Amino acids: CASRVLAGARSTDTQYF.

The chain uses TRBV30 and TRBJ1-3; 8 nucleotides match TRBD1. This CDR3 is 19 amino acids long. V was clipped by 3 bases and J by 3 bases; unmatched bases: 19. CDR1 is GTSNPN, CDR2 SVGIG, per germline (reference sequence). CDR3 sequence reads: CAWRAYGQGASSDGNTIYF. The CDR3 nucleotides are TGTGCCTGGAGGGCGTACGGACAGGGAGCAAGCTCTGATGGAAACACCATATATTTT. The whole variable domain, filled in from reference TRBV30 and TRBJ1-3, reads SQTIHQWPATLVQPVGSPLSLECTVEGTSNPNLYWYRQAAGRGLQLLFYSVGIGQISSEVPQNLSASRPQDRQFILSSKKLLLSDSGFYLCAWRAYGQGASSDGNTIYFGEGSWLTVV.

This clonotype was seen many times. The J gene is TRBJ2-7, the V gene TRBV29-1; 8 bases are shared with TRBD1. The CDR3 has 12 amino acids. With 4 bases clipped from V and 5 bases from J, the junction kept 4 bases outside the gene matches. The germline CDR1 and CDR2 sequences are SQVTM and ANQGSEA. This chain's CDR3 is CSVVSGGNEQYF. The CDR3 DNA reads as TGCAGCGTTGTTTCAGGGGGCAACGAGCAGTACTTC.

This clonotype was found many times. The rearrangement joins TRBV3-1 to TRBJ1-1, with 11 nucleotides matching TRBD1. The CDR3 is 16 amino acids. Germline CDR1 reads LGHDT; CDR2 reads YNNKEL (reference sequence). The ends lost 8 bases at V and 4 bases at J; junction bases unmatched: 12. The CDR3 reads CASRGDRGSIATEAFF. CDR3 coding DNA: TGTGCCAGCCGGGGGGACAGGGGGTCGATCGCCACTGAAGCTTTCTTT.

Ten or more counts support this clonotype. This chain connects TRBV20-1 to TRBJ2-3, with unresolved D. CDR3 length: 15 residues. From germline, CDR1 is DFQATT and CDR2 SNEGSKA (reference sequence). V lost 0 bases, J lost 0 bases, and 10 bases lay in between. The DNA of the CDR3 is TGCAGTGCTAGAGATTACGCCCTCAGCACAGATACGCAGTATTTT. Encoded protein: CSARDYALSTDTQYF.

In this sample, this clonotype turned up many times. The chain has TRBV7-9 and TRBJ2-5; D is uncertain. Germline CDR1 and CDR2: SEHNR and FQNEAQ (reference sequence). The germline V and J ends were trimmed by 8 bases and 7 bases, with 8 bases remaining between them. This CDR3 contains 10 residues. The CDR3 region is CASGDGTQYF. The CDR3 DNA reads TGTGCCAGCGGGGATGGGACCCAGTACTTC. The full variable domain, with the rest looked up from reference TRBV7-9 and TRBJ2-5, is DTGVSQNPRHKITKRGQNVTFRCDPISEHNRLYWYRQTLGQGPEFLTYFQNEAQLEKSRLLSDRFSAERPKGSFSTLEIQRTEQGDSAMYLCASGDGTQYFGPGTRLLVL.

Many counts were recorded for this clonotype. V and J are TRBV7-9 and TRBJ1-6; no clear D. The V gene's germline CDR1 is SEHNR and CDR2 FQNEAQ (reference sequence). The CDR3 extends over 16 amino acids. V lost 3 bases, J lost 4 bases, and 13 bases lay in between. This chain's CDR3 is CASSFSAGVYNSPLHF. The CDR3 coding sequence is TGTGCCAGCAGCTTCTCTGCAGGAGTGTATAATTCACCCCTCCACTTT. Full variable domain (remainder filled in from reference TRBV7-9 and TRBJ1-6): DTGVSQNPRHKITKRGQNVTFRCDPISEHNRLYWYRQTLGQGPEFLTYFQNEAQLEKSRLLSDRFSAERPKGSFSTLEIQRTEQGDSAMYLCASSFSAGVYNSPLHFGNGTRLTVT.

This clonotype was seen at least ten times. CDR3 DNA: TGTGCCAGCAGTCCTAGCGGGGGGGCGGGCACAGATACGCAGTATTTT. It yields the protein CASSPSGGAGTDTQYF. The chain is built from TRBV12-3 or TRBV12-4 and TRBJ2-3, with TRBD2 matching over 12 bases. CDR3 length: 16 amino acids. The ends lost 5 bases at V and 1 base at J; junction bases unmatched: 4.

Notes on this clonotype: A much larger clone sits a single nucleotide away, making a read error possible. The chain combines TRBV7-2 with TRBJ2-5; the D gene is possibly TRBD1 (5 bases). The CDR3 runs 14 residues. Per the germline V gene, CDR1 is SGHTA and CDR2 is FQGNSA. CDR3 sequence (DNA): TGTGCCGGCAGCTCCATGACAGTGCAAGAGACCCAGTACTTC. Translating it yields CAGSSMTVQETQYF. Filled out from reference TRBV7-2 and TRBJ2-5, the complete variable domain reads GAGVSQSPSNKVTEKGKDVELRCDPISGHTALYWYRQSLGQGLEFLIYFQGNSAPDKSGLPSDRFSAERTGGSVSTLTIQRTQQEDSAVYLCAGSSMTVQETQYFGPGTRLLVL.

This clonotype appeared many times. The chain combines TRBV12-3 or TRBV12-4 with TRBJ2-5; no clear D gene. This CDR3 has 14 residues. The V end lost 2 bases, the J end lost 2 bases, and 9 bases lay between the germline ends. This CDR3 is CASSLPAKQETQYF. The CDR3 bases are TGTGCCAGCAGTTTACCAGCGAAACAAGAGACCCAGTACTTC.

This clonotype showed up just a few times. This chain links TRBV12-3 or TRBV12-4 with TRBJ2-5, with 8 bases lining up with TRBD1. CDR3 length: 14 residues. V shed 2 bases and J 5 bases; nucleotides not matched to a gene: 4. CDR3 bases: TGTGCCAGCAGTTTATCGAGACAGGGGGAGACCCAGTACTTC. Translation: CASSLSRQGETQYF.

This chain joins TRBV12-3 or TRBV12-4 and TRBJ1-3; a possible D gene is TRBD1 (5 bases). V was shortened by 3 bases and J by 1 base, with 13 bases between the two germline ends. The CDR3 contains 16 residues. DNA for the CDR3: TGTGCCAGCAGTTTGAGGTTTCGGGGGTCTGGAAACACCATATATTTT. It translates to CASSLRFRGSGNTIYF.

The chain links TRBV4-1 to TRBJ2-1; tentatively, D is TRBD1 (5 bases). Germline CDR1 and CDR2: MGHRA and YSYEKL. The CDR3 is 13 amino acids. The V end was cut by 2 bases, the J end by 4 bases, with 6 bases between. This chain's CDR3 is CASSQQGYNEQFF. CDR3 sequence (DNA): TGCGCCAGCAGCCAACAGGGTTACAATGAGCAGTTCTTC.

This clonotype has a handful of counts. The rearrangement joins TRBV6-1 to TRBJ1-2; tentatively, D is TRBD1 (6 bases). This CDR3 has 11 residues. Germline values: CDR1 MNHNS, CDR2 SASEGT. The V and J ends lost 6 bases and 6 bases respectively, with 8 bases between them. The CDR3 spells CASRQGNGYTF. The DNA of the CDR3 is TGTGCCAGCAGACAGGGTAATGGCTACACCTTC.

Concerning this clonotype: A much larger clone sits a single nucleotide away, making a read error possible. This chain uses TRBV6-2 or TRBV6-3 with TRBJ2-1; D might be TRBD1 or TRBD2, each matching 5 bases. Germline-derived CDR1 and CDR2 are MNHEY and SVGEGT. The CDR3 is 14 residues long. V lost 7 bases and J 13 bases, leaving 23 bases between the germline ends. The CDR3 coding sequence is TGTGCCAGCAATCCGGGGACGACGGACGTGACCCAGTTCTTC. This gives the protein CASNPGTTDVTQFF.

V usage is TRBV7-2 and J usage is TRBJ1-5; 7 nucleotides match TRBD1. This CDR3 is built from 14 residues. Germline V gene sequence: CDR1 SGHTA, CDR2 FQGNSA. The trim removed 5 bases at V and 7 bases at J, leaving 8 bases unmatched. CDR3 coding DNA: TGTGCCAGCAGCCTGAGGGGGCCTTACCAGCCCCAGCATTTT. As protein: CASSLRGPYQPQHF. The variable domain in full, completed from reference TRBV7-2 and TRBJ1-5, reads GAGVSQSPSNKVTEKGKDVELRCDPISGHTALYWYRQSLGQGLEFLIYFQGNSAPDKSGLPSDRFSAERTGGSVSTLTIQRTQQEDSAVYLCASSLRGPYQPQHFGDGTRLSIL.

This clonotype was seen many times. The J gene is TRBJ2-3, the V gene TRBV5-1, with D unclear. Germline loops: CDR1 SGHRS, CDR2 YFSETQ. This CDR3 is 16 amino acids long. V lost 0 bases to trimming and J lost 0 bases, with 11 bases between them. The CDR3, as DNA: TGCGCCAGCAGCTTGGCCGTCGGATTTAGCACAGATACGCAGTATTTT. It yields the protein CASSLAVGFSTDTQYF.

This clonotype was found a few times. CDR3: CASSPGDRDEQYF. Written as DNA, the CDR3 is TGTGCCAGCAGCCCAGGGGACAGGGACGAGCAGTACTTC. The chain links TRBV9 to TRBJ2-7, with 9 nucleotides matching TRBD1. Germline V lookup: CDR1 SGDLS, CDR2 YYNGEE. The junction had 4 bases not matched to a gene; V was cut back by 4 bases and J by 5 bases. CDR3 size: 13 residues.

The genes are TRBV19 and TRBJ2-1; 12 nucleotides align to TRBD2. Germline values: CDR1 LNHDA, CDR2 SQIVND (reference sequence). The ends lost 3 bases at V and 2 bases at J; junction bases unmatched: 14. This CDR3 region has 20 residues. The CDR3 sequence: CASSIITGRRLAGAYNEQFF. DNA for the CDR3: TGTGCCAGTAGTATTATCACTGGACGGCGACTAGCGGGGGCCTACAATGAGCAGTTCTTC.

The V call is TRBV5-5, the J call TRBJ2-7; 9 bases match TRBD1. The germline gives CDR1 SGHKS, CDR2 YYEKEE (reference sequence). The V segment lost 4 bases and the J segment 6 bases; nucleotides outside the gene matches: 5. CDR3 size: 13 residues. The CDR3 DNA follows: TGTGCCAGCAGCCCCGGGACAGGGACCGAGCAGTACTTC. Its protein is CASSPGTGTEQYF.

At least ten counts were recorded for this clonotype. The chain's CDR3 is CASTPGRMNTEAFF. The DNA of the CDR3 is TGTGCCAGTACCCCGGGACGGATGAACACTGAAGCTTTCTTT. The chain combines TRBV19 with TRBJ1-1; tentatively, D is TRBD1 (5 bases). The CDR3 consists of 14 residues. Germline-derived CDR1 and CDR2 are LNHDA and SQIVND (reference sequence). Trimming left V 7 bases short and J 0 bases short, with 12 bases between. Variable domain in full (rest from reference TRBV19 and TRBJ1-1): DGGITQSPKYLFRKEGQNVTLSCEQNLNHDAMYWYRQDPGQGLRLIYYSQIVNDFQKGDIAEGYSVSREKKESFPLTVTSAQKNPTAFYLCASTPGRMNTEAFFGQGTRLTVV.

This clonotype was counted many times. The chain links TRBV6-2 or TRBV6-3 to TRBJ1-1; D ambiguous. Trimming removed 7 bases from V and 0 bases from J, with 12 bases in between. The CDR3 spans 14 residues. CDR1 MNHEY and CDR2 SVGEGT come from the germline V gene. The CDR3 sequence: CASKLEQMNTEAFF. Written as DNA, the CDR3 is TGTGCCAGCAAGTTAGAACAGATGAACACTGAAGCTTTCTTT.

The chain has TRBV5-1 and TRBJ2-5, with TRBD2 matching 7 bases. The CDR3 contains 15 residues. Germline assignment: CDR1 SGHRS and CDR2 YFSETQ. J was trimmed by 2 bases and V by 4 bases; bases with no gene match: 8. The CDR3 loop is CASSNPSGAQETQYF. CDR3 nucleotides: TGCGCCAGCAGCAACCCTAGCGGAGCTCAAGAGACCCAGTACTTC. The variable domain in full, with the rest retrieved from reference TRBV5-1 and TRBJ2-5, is KAGVTQTPRYLIKTRGQQVTLSCSPISGHRSVSWYQQTPGQGLQFLFEYFSETQRNKGNFPGRFSGRQFSNSRSEMNVSTLELGDSALYLCASSNPSGAQETQYFGPGTRLLVL.

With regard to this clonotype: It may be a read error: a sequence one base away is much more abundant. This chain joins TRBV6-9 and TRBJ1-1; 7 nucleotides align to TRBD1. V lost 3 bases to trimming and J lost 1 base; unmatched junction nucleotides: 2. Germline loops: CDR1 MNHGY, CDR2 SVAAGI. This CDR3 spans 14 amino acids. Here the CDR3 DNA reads TGTGCCAGCAGTTACAGGACAGGGAACACTGAAGCTTTCTTT. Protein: CASSYRTGNTEAFF.

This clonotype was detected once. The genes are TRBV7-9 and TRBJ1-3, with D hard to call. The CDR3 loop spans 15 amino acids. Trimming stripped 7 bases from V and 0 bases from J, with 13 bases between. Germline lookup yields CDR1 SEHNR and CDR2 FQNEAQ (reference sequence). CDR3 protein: CASTERWLSGNTIYF. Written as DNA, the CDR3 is TGTGCCAGCACCGAACGATGGCTCTCTGGAAACACCATATATTTT.

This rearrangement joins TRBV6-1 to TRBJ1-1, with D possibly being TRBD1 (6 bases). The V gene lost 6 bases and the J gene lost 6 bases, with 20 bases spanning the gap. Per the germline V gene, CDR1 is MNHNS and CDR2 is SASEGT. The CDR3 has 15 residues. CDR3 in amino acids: CASSDPDTGRAEAFF. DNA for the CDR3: TGTGCCAGCAGCGACCCAGACACAGGGAGGGCTGAAGCTTTCTTT.

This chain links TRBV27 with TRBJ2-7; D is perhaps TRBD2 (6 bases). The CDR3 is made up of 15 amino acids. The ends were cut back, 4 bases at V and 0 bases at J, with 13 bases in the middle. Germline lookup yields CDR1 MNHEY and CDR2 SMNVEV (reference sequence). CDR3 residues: CASSSTPDYSYEQYF. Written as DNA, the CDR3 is TGTGCCAGCAGTTCCACCCCGGACTACTCCTACGAGCAGTACTTC.

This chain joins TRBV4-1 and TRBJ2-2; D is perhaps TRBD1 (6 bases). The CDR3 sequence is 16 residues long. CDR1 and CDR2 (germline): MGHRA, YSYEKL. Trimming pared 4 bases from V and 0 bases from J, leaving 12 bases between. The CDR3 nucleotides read TGCGCCAGCAGCCCGCAACAGGGCGCGAACACCGGGGAGCTGTTTTTT. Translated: CASSPQQGANTGELFF.

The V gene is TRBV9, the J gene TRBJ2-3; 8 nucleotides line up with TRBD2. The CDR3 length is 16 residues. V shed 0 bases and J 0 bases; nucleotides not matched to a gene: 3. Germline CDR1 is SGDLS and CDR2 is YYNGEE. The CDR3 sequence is CASSVEPGGSTDTQYF. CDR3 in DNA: TGTGCCAGCAGCGTAGAACCGGGGGGGAGCACAGATACGCAGTATTTT.